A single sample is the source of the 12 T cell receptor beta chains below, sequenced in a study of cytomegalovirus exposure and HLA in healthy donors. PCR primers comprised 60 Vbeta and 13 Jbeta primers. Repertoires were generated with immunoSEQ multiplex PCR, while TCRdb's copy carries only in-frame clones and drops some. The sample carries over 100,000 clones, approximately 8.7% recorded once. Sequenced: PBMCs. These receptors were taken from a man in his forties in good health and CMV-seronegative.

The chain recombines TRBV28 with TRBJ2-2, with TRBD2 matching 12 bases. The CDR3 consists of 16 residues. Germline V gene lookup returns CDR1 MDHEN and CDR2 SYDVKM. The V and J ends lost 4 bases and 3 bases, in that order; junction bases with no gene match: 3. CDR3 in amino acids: CASSSRLAGDTGELFF. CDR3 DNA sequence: TGTGCCAGCAGTTCACGACTAGCGGGGGACACCGGGGAGCTGTTTTTT. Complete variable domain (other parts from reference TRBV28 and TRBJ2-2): DVKVTQSSRYLVKRTGEKVFLECVQDMDHENMFWYRQDPGLGLRLIYFSYDVKMKEKGDIPEGYSVSREKKERFSLILESASTNQTSMYLCASSSRLAGDTGELFFGEGSRLTVL.

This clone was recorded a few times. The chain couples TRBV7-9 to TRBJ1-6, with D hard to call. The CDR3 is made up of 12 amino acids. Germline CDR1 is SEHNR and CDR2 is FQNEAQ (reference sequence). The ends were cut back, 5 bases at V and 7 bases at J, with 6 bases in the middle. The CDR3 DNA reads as TGTGCCAGCAGCCGAGAGAATTCACCCCTCCACTTT. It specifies CASSRENSPLHF.

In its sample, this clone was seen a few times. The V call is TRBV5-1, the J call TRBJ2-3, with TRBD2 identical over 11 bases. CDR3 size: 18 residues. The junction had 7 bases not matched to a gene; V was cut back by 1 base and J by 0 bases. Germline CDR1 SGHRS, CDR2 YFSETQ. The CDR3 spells CASSLRGLAALSTDTQYF. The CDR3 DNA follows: TGCGCCAGCAGCTTGCGGGGACTAGCGGCACTTAGCACAGATACGCAGTATTTT.

CDR3 coding DNA: TGTGCCAGCAGCTTCCTAGCGGGGGGCGGGTACCAAGAGACCCAGTACTTC. Translated, it gives CASSFLAGGGYQETQYF. V usage is TRBV7-8 and J usage is TRBJ2-5; 11 nucleotides align to TRBD2. Trimming cost V 3 bases and J 0 bases; bases outside gene matches: 6. The germline V gene encodes CDR1 SGHVS and CDR2 FQNEAQ. The CDR3 is 17 residues long.

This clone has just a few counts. CDR3 nucleotides: TGCGCCAGCAGTCAACCGGGACAGGGGGATTCACCCCTCCACTTT. Residues: CASSQPGQGDSPLHF. This chain joins TRBV5-1 and TRBJ1-6; 11 bases are a match to TRBD1. This CDR3 is 15 amino acids long. Germline trimming cut 5 bases from V and 8 bases from J; bases unmatched to any gene: 6. The germline gives CDR1 SGHRS, CDR2 YFSETQ. The whole variable domain, remainder taken from reference TRBV5-1 and TRBJ1-6, is KAGVTQTPRYLIKTRGQQVTLSCSPISGHRSVSWYQQTPGQGLQFLFEYFSETQRNKGNFPGRFSGRQFSNSRSEMNVSTLELGDSALYLCASSQPGQGDSPLHFGNGTRLTVT.

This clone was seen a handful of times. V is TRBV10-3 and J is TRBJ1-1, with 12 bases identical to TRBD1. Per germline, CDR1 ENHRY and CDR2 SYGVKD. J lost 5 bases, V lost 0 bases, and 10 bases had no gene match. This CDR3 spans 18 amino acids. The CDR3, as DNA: TGTGCCATCAGTGAGTCTAACCGGGACAGGGGGCGCGGGACTGAAGCTTTCTTT. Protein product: CAISESNRDRGRGTEAFF.

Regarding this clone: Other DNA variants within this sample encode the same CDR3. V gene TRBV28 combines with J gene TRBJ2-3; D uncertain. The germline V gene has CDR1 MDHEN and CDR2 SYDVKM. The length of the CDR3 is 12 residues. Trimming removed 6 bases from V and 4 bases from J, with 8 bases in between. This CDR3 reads CASSPVPDTQYF. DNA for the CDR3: TGTGCCAGCAGCCCAGTTCCAGATACGCAGTATTTT.

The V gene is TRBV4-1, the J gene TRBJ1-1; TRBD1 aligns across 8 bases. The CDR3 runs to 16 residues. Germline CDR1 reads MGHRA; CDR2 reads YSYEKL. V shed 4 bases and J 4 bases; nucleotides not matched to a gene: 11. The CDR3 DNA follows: TGCGCCAGCAGCCCGAACGGACAGGGACCTACCACTGAAGCTTTCTTT. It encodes CASSPNGQGPTTEAFF.

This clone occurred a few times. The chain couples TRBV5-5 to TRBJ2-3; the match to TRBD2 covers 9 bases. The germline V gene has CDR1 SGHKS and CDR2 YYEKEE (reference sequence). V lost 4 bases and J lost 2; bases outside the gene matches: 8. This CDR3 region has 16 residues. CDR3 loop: CASSRQAGGPTDTQYF. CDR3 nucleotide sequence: TGTGCCAGCAGCCGGCAAGCGGGGGGCCCCACAGATACGCAGTATTTT.

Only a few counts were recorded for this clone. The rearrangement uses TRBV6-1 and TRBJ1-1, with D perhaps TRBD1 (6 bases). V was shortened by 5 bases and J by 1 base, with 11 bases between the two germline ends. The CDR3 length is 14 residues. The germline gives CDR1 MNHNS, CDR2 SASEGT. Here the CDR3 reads CASSPRTANTEAFF. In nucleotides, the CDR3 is TGTGCCAGCAGTCCCCGGACAGCGAACACTGAAGCTTTCTTT.

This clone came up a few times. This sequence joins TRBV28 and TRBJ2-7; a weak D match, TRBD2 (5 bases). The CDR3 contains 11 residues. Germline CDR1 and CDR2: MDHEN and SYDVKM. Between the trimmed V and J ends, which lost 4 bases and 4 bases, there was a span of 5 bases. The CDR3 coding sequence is TGTGCCAGCAGTTCGGGGTACGAGCAGTACTTC. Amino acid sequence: CASSSGYEQYF.

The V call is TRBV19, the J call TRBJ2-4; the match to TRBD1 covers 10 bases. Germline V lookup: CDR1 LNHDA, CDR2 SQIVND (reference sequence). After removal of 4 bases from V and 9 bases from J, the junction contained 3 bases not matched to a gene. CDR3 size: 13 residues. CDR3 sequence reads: CASSSGQGGIQYF. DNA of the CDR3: TGTGCCAGTAGTAGTGGACAGGGGGGCATTCAGTACTTC.